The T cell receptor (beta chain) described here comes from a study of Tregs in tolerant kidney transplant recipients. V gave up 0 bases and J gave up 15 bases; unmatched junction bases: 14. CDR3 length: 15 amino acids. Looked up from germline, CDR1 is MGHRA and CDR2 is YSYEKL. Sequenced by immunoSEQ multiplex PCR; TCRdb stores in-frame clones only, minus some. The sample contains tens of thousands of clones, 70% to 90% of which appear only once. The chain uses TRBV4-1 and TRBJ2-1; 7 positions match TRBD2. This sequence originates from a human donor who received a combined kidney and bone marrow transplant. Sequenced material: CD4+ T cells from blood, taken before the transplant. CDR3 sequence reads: CASSQDGPGLGLWFF. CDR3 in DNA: TGCGCCAGCAGCCAAGATGGCCCTGGACTAGGACTTTGGTTCTTC.